This TCR beta chain was obtained from a study of T cells in Graves' hyperthyroidism and ophthalmopathy. Not enrolled were patients with uncontrolled infection, other autoimmune disease, pregnancy or lactation. Diagnoses used clinical symptoms, serum thyroxine and TRAb, thyroid ultrasound and orbital computed tomography. Regions amplified from RNA transcripts were the TCR beta CDR3 regions. The study used the HTBI primer set for a first-round RT-PCR of the TCR CDR3. TCRdb itself ran the multiplex PCR reads through MiXCR, one entry per CDR3 protein. The sample carries a few hundred thousand distinct CDR3 sequences, roughly 50% recorded once. Germline CDR1 is MDHEN and CDR2 is SYDVKM. This CDR3 has 13 residues. The V gene lost 7 bases and the J gene lost 3 bases, with 11 bases spanning the gap.

The source of this sequence is an adult woman with Graves' disease, either hyperthyroidism or ophthalmopathy (not recorded which). V usage is TRBV28 and J usage is TRBJ2-3; D unresolved. Sequenced material: peripheral blood or thyroid tissue (not recorded which). The CDR3 is CASTHTATDTQYF. The CDR3 DNA sequence: TGTGCCAGCACTCATACAGCAACAGATACGCAGTATTTT.